What follows are 30 T cell receptor beta chains derived from one specimen sequenced in a study of identifying expanded T cells in peripheral blood. The data were produced by immunoSEQ multiplex PCR, yet TCRdb's version contains in-frame clones alone and is incomplete. There are about 100,000 clones in the sample; 88% occur only once, and roughly 6% lies in the top ten. The sequenced material came from blood. The receptor source for this set is a person aged 18 to 75 in good health.

The gene calls are TRBV11-2 and TRBJ1-2, with TRBD1 matching over 8 bases. Germline lookup yields CDR1 SGHAT and CDR2 FQNNGV. The ends lost 1 base at V and 5 bases at J; junction bases unmatched: 6. The CDR3 spans 15 residues. CDR3 sequence reads: CASSLAGGGVYGYTF. The CDR3 bases are TGTGCCAGCAGCTTAGCAGGGGGCGGGGTATATGGCTACACCTTC.

The rearrangement uses TRBV19 and TRBJ2-7, with 8 bases lining up with TRBD1. J lost 4 bases, V lost 6 bases, and 14 bases had no gene match. The CDR3 length is 16 residues. Germline V gene sequence: CDR1 LNHDA, CDR2 SQIVND (reference sequence). CDR3 DNA: TGTGCCAGTAGCGACTCCTCGGACAGGGTGAGGTACGAGCAGTACTTC. The encoded protein is CASSDSSDRVRYEQYF. Looking up the rest from reference TRBV19 and TRBJ2-7 gives the full variable domain: DGGITQSPKYLFRKEGQNVTLSCEQNLNHDAMYWYRQDPGQGLRLIYYSQIVNDFQKGDIAEGYSVSREKKESFPLTVTSAQKNPTAFYLCASSDSSDRVRYEQYFGPGTRLTVT.

The chain combines TRBV11-2 with TRBJ2-1; D is undetermined. From germline, CDR1 is SGHAT and CDR2 FQNNGV. The V end lost 5 bases, the J end lost 10 bases, and 15 bases lay between the germline ends. The CDR3 runs to 13 residues. The CDR3 reads CASSPPGIREQFF. For the CDR3, the DNA is TGTGCCAGCAGCCCCCCTGGGATAAGGGAGCAGTTCTTC. Using reference TRBV11-2 and TRBJ2-1 for the parts outside the CDR3, the full variable domain is EAGVAQSPRYKIIEKRQSVAFWCNPISGHATLYWYQQILGQGPKLLIQFQNNGVVDDSQLPKDRFSAERLKGVDSTLKIQPAKLEDSAVYLCASSPPGIREQFFGPGTRLTVL.

This clone has just one count. This sequence joins TRBV14 and TRBJ1-1, with TRBD1 identical over 7 bases. V trimming: 6 bases; J trimming: 1 base; junction bases outside the gene matches: 2. This CDR3 has 13 residues. Germline CDR1 SGHDN, CDR2 FVKESK. DNA of the CDR3: TGTGCCAGCAGAGGACAGGCGAACACTGAAGCTTTCTTT. This translates into CASRGQANTEAFF.

The chain has TRBV23-1 and TRBJ2-7; perhaps TRBD2 as D (5 bases). TRBV23-1 is recorded as an ORF, its role being uncertain. The V and J ends lost 0 bases and 6 bases respectively, with 15 bases between them. This CDR3 region has 15 residues. The CDR3 protein is CASSQSSRESREQYF. The DNA of the CDR3 is TGCGCCAGCAGTCAATCGTCTCGGGAAAGTCGCGAGCAGTACTTC.

Comment on this clone: Mismatch with germline at one junction end may stem from a read error. This rearrangement joins TRBV11-3 to TRBJ2-2, with TRBD1 matching 7 bases. Germline CDR1 reads SGHNT; CDR2 reads YENEEA. The CDR3 has 16 residues. In nucleotides, the CDR3 is TGTGCCAGCAACTTACGCCCCGGGACAGACACCGGGGAGCTGTTTTTT. Protein product: CASNLRPGTDTGELFF. The full variable domain, its missing parts supplied by reference TRBV11-3 and TRBJ2-2, is EAGVVQSPRYKIIEKKQPVAFWCNPISGHNTLYWYLQNLGQGPELLIRYENEEAVDDSQLPKDRFSAERLKGVDSTLKIQPAELGDSAVYLCASNLRPGTDTGELFFGEGSRLTVL.

This chain joins TRBV7-6 and TRBJ2-6; D is ambiguous. V lost 4 bases, J lost 0 bases, and 4 bases lay in between. Germline loops: CDR1 SGHVS, CDR2 FNYEAQ. This CDR3 spans 14 amino acids. CDR3 DNA: TGTGCCAGCAGCTCCTACTCTGGGGCCAACGTCCTGACTTTC. Translated: CASSSYSGANVLTF.

This chain joins TRBV29-1 and TRBJ2-5; D remains ambiguous. V shed 7 bases and J shed 5 bases, with 8 bases lying between them. This CDR3 has 10 amino acids. Germline-derived CDR1 and CDR2 are SQVTM and ANQGSEA. CDR3: CSATVETQYF. Written as DNA, the CDR3 is TGCAGCGCTACGGTGGAGACCCAGTACTTC.

The chain employs TRBV6-4 and TRBJ1-5, with D maybe TRBD1 (6 bases). Trimming took 3 bases from V and 6 from J, leaving 9 bases between them. The CDR3 is 13 residues long. CDR1 MRHNA and CDR2 SNTAGT come from the germline V gene. The CDR3 reads CASSEQGGQPQHF. The CDR3 DNA follows: TGTGCCAGCAGTGAACAGGGAGGTCAGCCCCAGCATTTT.

V is TRBV5-4 and J is TRBJ2-1; weak D call: TRBD2 (5 bases). The germline V gene has CDR1 SGHNT and CDR2 YYREEE (reference sequence). The CDR3 contains 14 residues. The germline V and J ends were trimmed by 0 bases and 6 bases, with 10 bases remaining between them. CDR3 DNA sequence: TGTGCCAGCAGCTTGGTGGCTAGCATCAATGAGCAGTTCTTC. Translated: CASSLVASINEQFF.

This sequence joins TRBV5-1 and TRBJ1-3; a possible D gene is TRBD1 (5 bases). The CDR3 is made up of 17 amino acids. Per the germline V gene, CDR1 is SGHRS and CDR2 is YFSETQ. V was shortened by 1 base and J by 3 bases, with 17 bases between the two germline ends. This chain's CDR3 is CASSLKGVRTGGNTIYF. DNA of the CDR3: TGCGCCAGCAGCTTGAAAGGGGTTCGAACTGGTGGAAACACCATATATTTT.

The rearrangement links TRBV2 to TRBJ2-7; D remains ambiguous. V lost 0 bases and J lost 1, with 7 bases in between. CDR1 is SNHLY, CDR2 FYNNEI, per germline. The CDR3 runs 14 residues. CDR3 DNA sequence: TGTGCCAGCAGTGAAGCGGGCAGATCCTACGAGCAGTACTTC. Translating gives CASSEAGRSYEQYF.

Note on this clone: An end of the junction differs from the germline gene, which may be a read error. The rearrangement joins TRBV20-1 to TRBJ1-2, with 8 bases that match TRBD1. Germline loops: CDR1 DFQATT, CDR2 SNEGSKA (reference sequence). This CDR3 is built from 10 residues. The CDR3 DNA reads as TGCAGTGCAACCGGGACAGGACTATACTTC. Amino acid sequence: CSATGTGLYF.

The chain joins TRBV19 to TRBJ1-5; D not resolved. V lost 8 bases, J lost 3 bases, and 11 bases lay in between. The germline V gene encodes CDR1 LNHDA and CDR2 SQIVND (reference sequence). The CDR3 is 13 amino acids. The CDR3: CASSWTVNQPQHF. The CDR3 DNA sequence: TGTGCCAGTTCATGGACGGTCAATCAGCCCCAGCATTTT.

J is TRBJ2-2 and V is TRBV30; unclear D gene. Deletions cut 7 bases from V and 1 base from J, with 7 bases between. CDR3 length equals 12 residues. Germline V gives CDR1 GTSNPN, CDR2 SVGIG (reference sequence). In DNA, the CDR3 is TGTGCCTACAGACAGAACACCGGGGAGCTGTTTTTT. Protein sequence: CAYRQNTGELFF. The variable domain in full, with the rest retrieved from reference TRBV30 and TRBJ2-2, is SQTIHQWPATLVQPVGSPLSLECTVEGTSNPNLYWYRQAAGRGLQLLFYSVGIGQISSEVPQNLSASRPQDRQFILSSKKLLLSDSGFYLCAYRQNTGELFFGEGSRLTVL.

The gene calls are TRBV10-2 and TRBJ2-3, with a weak D call TRBD1 (6 bases). The CDR3 sequence is 14 residues long. Per germline, CDR1 WSHSY and CDR2 SAAADI. Trimming removed 7 bases from V and 8 bases from J, with 19 bases in between. As DNA, the CDR3 is TGCGCCAGCACCCAAGCTAGAGGGGGTGGTACGCAGTATTTT. Translating it yields CASTQARGGGTQYF.

The J gene is TRBJ1-2, the V gene TRBV5-1; D unresolved. The V gene lost 0 bases and the J gene lost 5 bases, with 11 bases spanning the gap. In germline, CDR1 is SGHRS, CDR2 YFSETQ. The CDR3 runs to 14 residues. The CDR3, as DNA: TGCGCCAGCAGCTTGGCCGAACAGAGGTATGGCTACACCTTC. Protein: CASSLAEQRYGYTF.

The rearrangement links TRBV19 to TRBJ2-5, with D perhaps TRBD2 (6 bases). The CDR3 loop spans 16 amino acids. Germline CDR1 and CDR2: LNHDA and SQIVND (reference sequence). V shed 1 base and J shed 2 bases, with 14 bases lying between them. CDR3 DNA: TGTGCCAGTAGTATAGTCGGAGGGGCCCTACAAGAGACCCAGTACTTC. Protein: CASSIVGGALQETQYF.

The rearrangement joins TRBV21-1 to TRBJ2-1; the D call TRBD2 from the table was never checked on the DNA. TRBV21-1 is a pseudogene segment. This CDR3 contains 21 residues. In nucleotides, the CDR3 is TGTGCCAGCAGCAAAGTCGGACAGAGCCTTGAGCGGGAGAATCTTTACGGTGAGCAGTTCTTC. It translates to CASSKVGQSLERENLYGEQFF.

The chain combines TRBV19 with TRBJ2-6, with 7 bases matching TRBD1. CDR1 is LNHDA and CDR2 is SQIVND in the germline V gene (reference sequence). CDR3 length: 15 amino acids. V shed 7 bases and J 4 bases; nucleotides not matched to a gene: 7. Here the CDR3 reads CASTPTGAGANVLTF. CDR3 coding DNA: TGTGCCAGTACGCCTACAGGGGCGGGGGCCAACGTCCTGACTTTC.

The J gene is TRBJ1-6, the V gene TRBV19; maybe TRBD1 (6 bases). CDR1 and CDR2 (germline): LNHDA, SQIVND (reference sequence). The CDR3 runs 14 residues. Trimming pared 5 bases from V and 9 bases from J, leaving 14 bases between. The CDR3 DNA follows: TGTGCCAGTAGTCCCCTCGGGGGCATTTCACCCCTCCACTTT. It translates to CASSPLGGISPLHF.

The chain joins TRBV6-5 to TRBJ2-1; possible D gene TRBD2, 5 bases. Trimming removed 7 bases from V and 2 bases from J, with 9 bases in between. CDR3 size: 13 residues. Germline V gene data show CDR1 as MNHEY and CDR2 as SVGAGI. The CDR3 DNA is TGTGCCAGCAAAACGGGGACCTACAATGAGCAGTTCTTC. It encodes CASKTGTYNEQFF.

The V and J genes are TRBV6-1 and TRBJ2-5; tentatively, D is TRBD2 (5 bases). This CDR3 comprises 11 residues. CDR1 and CDR2 from the germline V gene are MNHNS and SASEGT. Trimming left V 7 bases short and J 5 bases short, with 8 bases between. The CDR3 region is CASTGWETQYF. CDR3 nucleotides: TGTGCCAGCACGGGATGGGAGACCCAGTACTTC.

The V gene is TRBV15, the J gene TRBJ2-7, with 7 bases identical to TRBD2. From germline, CDR1 is LNHNV and CDR2 YYDKDF (reference sequence). The CDR3 sequence is 16 residues long. V trimming: 0 bases; J trimming: 4 bases; junction bases outside the gene matches: 9. CDR3: CATSRDRGRGSYEQYF. CDR3 DNA: TGTGCCACCAGCAGAGATCGGGGGAGGGGTTCATACGAGCAGTACTTC.

The rearrangement joins TRBV7-3 to TRBJ1-2; TRBD1 matches at 7 bases. Germline CDR1 reads SGHTA; CDR2 reads FQGTGA. This CDR3 comprises 15 residues. After removal of 6 bases from V and 7 bases from J, the junction contained 14 bases not matched to a gene. The CDR3 reads CASRSTHETGSGYTF. The CDR3 coding sequence is TGTGCCAGCAGGTCTACCCATGAGACAGGGAGTGGCTACACCTTC.

This chain links TRBV5-1 with TRBJ1-3; D gene unclear. The CDR3 length is 14 residues. Germline V gene data show CDR1 as SGHRS and CDR2 as YFSETQ. V gave up 0 bases and J gave up 3 bases, with 7 bases separating them. As DNA, the CDR3 is TGCGCCAGCAGCTTGGTGGGTGGTGGAAACACCATATATTTT. Protein: CASSLVGGGNTIYF.

This clone was seen a handful of times. This chain uses TRBV7-9 with TRBJ1-1; D gene uncertain. CDR1 and CDR2 (germline): SEHNR, FQNEAQ (reference sequence). With 5 bases removed from V and 0 bases from J, the gap between germline ends came to 10 bases. The CDR3 contains 14 residues. DNA of the CDR3: TGTGCCAGCAGCCCCCCCGGGTTGAACACTGAAGCTTTCTTT. This translates into CASSPPGLNTEAFF.

The chain has TRBV9 and TRBJ2-5; TRBD2 matches at 12 bases. With 4 bases clipped from V and 5 bases from J, the junction kept 9 bases outside the gene matches. Germline-derived CDR1 and CDR2 are SGDLS and YYNGEE. CDR3 size: 16 residues. The DNA of the CDR3 is TGTGCCAGCAGCCCCCGGACTAGCGGGGCGGGGGAGACCCAGTACTTC. This translates into CASSPRTSGAGETQYF.

This chain links TRBV5-5 with TRBJ2-2, with D unresolved. Germline-derived CDR1 and CDR2 are SGHKS and YYEKEE (reference sequence). V was pared by 4 bases and J by 2 bases, with 3 bases between. The CDR3 is 12 residues long. The CDR3 region is CASSTNTGELFF. DNA of the CDR3: TGTGCCAGCAGCACTAACACCGGGGAGCTGTTTTTT.

This clone has only one observation. This chain connects TRBV7-2 to TRBJ1-1; the D is unclear. Germline V gene lookup returns CDR1 SGHTA and CDR2 FQGNSA. This CDR3 has 11 residues. Trimming shortened V by 5 bases and J by 8 bases, and 9 bases separated the two germline ends. The CDR3 spells CASSPRGEAFF. CDR3 nucleotides: TGTGCCAGCAGCCCTCGTGGGGAAGCTTTCTTT.